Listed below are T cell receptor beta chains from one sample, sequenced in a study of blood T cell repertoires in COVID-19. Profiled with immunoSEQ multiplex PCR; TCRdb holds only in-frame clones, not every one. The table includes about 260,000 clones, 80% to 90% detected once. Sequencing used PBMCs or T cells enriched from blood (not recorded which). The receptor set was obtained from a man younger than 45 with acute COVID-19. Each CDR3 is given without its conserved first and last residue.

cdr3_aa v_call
ASSHGQSYYGYT TRBV14
ASSLAGVEGYT TRBV5-4
ASSLAGDDYGYT TRBV11-2
ASSPNRGNTIY TRBV7-6
AWTERYNEQF TRBV30
ASSFPTGIQPQH TRBV28
ASSFGAIHYGYT TRBV28
SVEGDGRTGAYNEQF TRBV29-1
SVLLAEQF TRBV29-1
ASSVGAGSGANVLT TRBV9
ATTTGTSELNIQY TRBV21-1
ASSYTPEYSGNTIY TRBV6-2/TRBV6-3
ASSEGTGDTDTQY TRBV5-1
ARDGRGRETRETQY TRBV19
ASSNAGFDSPLH TRBV5-1
ATSEYPSGSIFYEQF TRBV24-1
ASSRQGAGYGYT TRBV14
ASTFRTGITNSPLH TRBV11-2
ASSATAHQPQH TRBV10-2
ASSEFPREQF TRBV6-1
ASSPPGQAYNEQF TRBV5-6
ASRLSGLYGELF TRBV6-5
ASSDGTGNTGELF TRBV6-4
ASSLRTSGRESQY TRBV5-4
ASSEWGRAADTQY TRBV6-4
ASKTGGAGGSPLH TRBV5-1
ASSESGLGARNTIY TRBV10-2
ASSPGWRTSTDTQY TRBV9
ASSLRVLEAF TRBV28
ASSPSGEWNEQF TRBV4-2
ASSPGTSADTQY TRBV5-1
ASSQNLAGGTEQF TRBV7-3
ASRPGTEYQPQH TRBV27
ASSPTVGAGVGGQPQH TRBV7-2
ATSRESGYNYGYT TRBV15
ASRPRRGNTEAF TRBV6-5
ASTRTGEGVGTQY TRBV28
ASSSPGTGGNIQY TRBV9
AWRYSGAADTQY TRBV30
ATSDGLALPYNEQF TRBV24-1
ASADFQGARGYT TRBV28
ASSQVLGGNTIY TRBV14
SIGTGRFTEAF TRBV29-1
ASSEPGGWYQETQY TRBV2
ASSPRVGDYGYT TRBV5-4
ASSFGTGDNSPLH TRBV5-5
AAATERNQPQH TRBV19
ASSLAGGGDTQY TRBV6-2/TRBV6-3
ASRPASGVPNIQY TRBV6-5
ASSQQQGQETQY TRBV18
ATSEAGGPYTDTQY TRBV24-1
ASSFGQSNQPQH TRBV5-6
ASSDTSGGAYQETQY TRBV3-1/TRBV3-2
ASSVGLAAGTGELF TRBV7-8
ASSLVPLAGGQQDTQY TRBV5-1
ASSPEGLAGGVEQF TRBV18
AGTGQLPLGTGELF TRBV7-9